This paragraph reports one T cell receptor (beta chain). The sample originates from a study of monozygotic twins with inflammatory bowel disease. TCRdb reprocessed the 5' RACE reads; each CDR3 protein has one entry and no DNA is given. The sample holds a few hundred thousand distinct CDR3 sequences. The CDR3 loop spans 12 amino acids. The germline gives CDR1 LNHDA, CDR2 SQIVND (reference sequence). The specimen sequenced was blood. The source of this sequence is a human donor with ulcerative colitis or Crohn's disease, or a healthy co-twin of an affected twin (not recorded which). This chain connects TRBV19 to TRBJ1-5. CDR3 amino acids: CASAGGNQPQHF.